The clone carrying this T cell receptor (beta chain) was recorded at least ten times. The antigen is undetermined. The data belong to a study of T cells in Graves' hyperthyroidism and ophthalmopathy. Whole-study findings and limits: Stable hyperthyroidism and ophthalmopathy were separated using 13 V-J signatures.

TCR beta CDR3 regions were amplified from RNA transcripts. In the first-round RT-PCR of the TCR CDR3, the HTBI primer set was used. MiXCR, applied by TCRdb to the multiplex PCR reads, yields one record per CDR3 protein. The table shows about 700,000 distinct CDR3 sequences, with approximately 14% occurring only once. The V gene end was trimmed by 2 bases and the J gene end by 5 bases; junction bases not matched to a gene: 4. Per germline, CDR1 MDHEN and CDR2 SYDVKM. The CDR3 loop spans 16 amino acids. Diagnoses were established using clinical symptoms, serum thyroxine and TRAb, thyroid ultrasound and orbital computed tomography.

This chain uses TRBV28 with TRBJ2-1; 12 bases are a match to TRBD2. The sequencing input was blood. The clonotype originates from a woman aged 18-35 years with Graves' hyperthyroidism. Here the CDR3 DNA reads TGTGCCAGCAGTTTAAGCCTAGCGGGAGGGGACAATGAGCAGTTCTTC. Its translation is CASSLSLAGGDNEQFF.